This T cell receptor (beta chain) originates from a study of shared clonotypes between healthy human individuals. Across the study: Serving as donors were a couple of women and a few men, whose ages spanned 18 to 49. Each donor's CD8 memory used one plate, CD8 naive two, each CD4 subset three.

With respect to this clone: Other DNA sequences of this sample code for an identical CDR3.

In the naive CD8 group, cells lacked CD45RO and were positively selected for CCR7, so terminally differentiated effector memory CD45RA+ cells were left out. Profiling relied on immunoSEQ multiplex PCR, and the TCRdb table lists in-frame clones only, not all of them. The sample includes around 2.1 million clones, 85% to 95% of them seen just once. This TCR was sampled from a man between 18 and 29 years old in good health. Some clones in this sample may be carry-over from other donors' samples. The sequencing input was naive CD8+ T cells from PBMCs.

The CDR3 loop is CASSQDRGRTYEQYF. The CDR3 bases are TGCGCCAGCAGCCAAGACAGGGGTCGCACCTACGAGCAGTACTTC. The V and J genes are TRBV4-1 and TRBJ2-7; D may be TRBD1 (6 bases). CDR3 length: 15 residues. V lost 0 bases, J lost 2 bases, and 11 bases lay in between. Per germline, CDR1 MGHRA and CDR2 YSYEKL.